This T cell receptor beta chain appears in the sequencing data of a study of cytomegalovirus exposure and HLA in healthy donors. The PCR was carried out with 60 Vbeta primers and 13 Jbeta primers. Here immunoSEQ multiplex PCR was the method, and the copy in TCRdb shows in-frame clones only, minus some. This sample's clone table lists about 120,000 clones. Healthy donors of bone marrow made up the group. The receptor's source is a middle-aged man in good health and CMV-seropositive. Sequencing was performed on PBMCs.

CDR3 sequence (DNA): TGTGCCAGCAGCAAAGCGCCCAAGCGGGAGGCCTACGAGCAGTACTTC. Translated: CASSKAPKREAYEQYF. The chain combines TRBV21-1 with TRBJ2-7; no check of the table's D call, TRBD2, against the DNA was made. TRBV21-1 is designated a pseudogene. The CDR3 loop spans 16 amino acids.